What follows are 4 T cell receptor beta chains derived from one specimen sequenced in a study of T cell changes during pregnancy in multiple sclerosis. Some clones are missing from TCRdb's copy, which holds only in-frame ones; the method was immunoSEQ multiplex PCR. This table holds 70,000 to 100,000 clones, over 80% found once. Sequences were derived from peripheral blood, sampled in the first trimester of pregnancy. The source is a female donor with multiple sclerosis, enrolled in a pregnancy study.

The chain joins TRBV7-9 to TRBJ2-1; TRBD1 matches at 11 bases. The CDR3 totals 19 residues. Germline CDR1 and CDR2: SEHNR and FQNEAQ (reference sequence). Germline trimming cut 4 bases from V and 5 bases from J; bases unmatched to any gene: 16. CDR3: CASSSQPGQGALRDNEQFF. The CDR3 DNA is TGTGCCAGCAGCTCGCAGCCCGGACAGGGGGCGTTACGTGACAATGAGCAGTTCTTC.

V and J are TRBV7-2 and TRBJ2-3; possibly TRBD2 for D (5 bases). The V end was cut by 7 bases, the J end by 2 bases, with 16 bases between. This CDR3 region has 15 residues. Germline V CDR1 and CDR2: SGHTA, FQGNSA. CDR3 nucleotide sequence: TGTGCCAGCACCACCGGACTCGCCCCCACAGATACGCAGTATTTT. It yields the protein CASTTGLAPTDTQYF.

The rearrangement links TRBV27 to TRBJ2-1; 12 bases match TRBD2. CDR1 and CDR2 (germline): MNHEY, SMNVEV (reference sequence). The CDR3 is 15 amino acids. After removal of 5 bases from V and 8 bases from J, the junction contained 7 bases not matched to a gene. CDR3 residues: CASSLPSGGGYEQFF. The DNA for the CDR3 is TGTGCCAGCAGTCTCCCTAGCGGGGGGGGCTATGAGCAGTTCTTC.

The chain employs TRBV28 and TRBJ1-3; TRBD1 aligns across 7 bases. The CDR3 spans 13 residues. The germline CDR1 and CDR2 sequences are MDHEN and SYDVKM. Trimming cost V 5 bases and J 8 bases; bases outside gene matches: 6. The CDR3, as DNA: TGTGCCAGCAGTACGACAGGGTTTTACACCATATATTTT. It encodes CASSTTGFYTIYF.